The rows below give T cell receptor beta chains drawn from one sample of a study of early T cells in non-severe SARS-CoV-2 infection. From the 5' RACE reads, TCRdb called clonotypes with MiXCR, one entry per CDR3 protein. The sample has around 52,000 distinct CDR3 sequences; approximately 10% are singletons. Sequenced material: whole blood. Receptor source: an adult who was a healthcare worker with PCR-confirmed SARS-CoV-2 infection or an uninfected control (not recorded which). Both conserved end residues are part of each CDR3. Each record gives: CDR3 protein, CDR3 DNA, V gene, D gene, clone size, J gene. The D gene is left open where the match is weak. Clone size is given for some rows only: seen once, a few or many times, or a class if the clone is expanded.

CASSENRQETQYF	TGCGCCAGCAGTGAGAACAGGCAAGAGACCCAGTACTTC	TRBV10-2	NA	few	TRBJ2-5
CASGEASGANVLTF	TGTGCCAGCGGCGAGGCCTCTGGGGCCAACGTCCTGACTTTC	TRBV6-1	NA	few	TRBJ2-6
CASSSSSGTDTQYF	TGTGCCAGCAGCTCCTCTAGCGGGACAGATACGCAGTATTTT	TRBV7-2	TRBD2	NA	TRBJ2-3
CASSIGVGASGNTIYF	TGTGCCAGCAGCATTGGAGTGGGAGCCTCTGGAAACACCATATATTTT	TRBV7-6	NA	few	TRBJ1-3
CASSALEAMNTEAFF	TGTGCCAGCAGCGCCCTGGAAGCTATGAACACTGAAGCTTTCTTT	TRBV7-9	NA	few	TRBJ1-1
CASSYSNSVNEQFF	TGTGCCAGCAGTTACTCGAACTCAGTAAATGAGCAGTTCTTC	TRBV6-5	NA	few	TRBJ2-1
CASSQQGISYEQYF	TGTGCCAGCAGCCAACAGGGGATCTCCTACGAGCAGTACTTC	TRBV5-4	TRBD1	NA	TRBJ2-7
CASSLAPYGGELFF	TGTGCCAGCAGCTTGGCACCGTACGGCGGGGAGCTGTTTTTT	TRBV11-2	NA	many	TRBJ2-2
CASIPYPGLAVEQFF	TGTGCCAGCATTCCCTACCCGGGACTAGCGGTAGAGCAGTTCTTC	TRBV12-3/TRBV12-4	TRBD2	NA	TRBJ2-1
CAISVDGSNEQFF	TGTGCCATCAGTGTGGACGGTTCCAATGAGCAGTTCTTC	TRBV10-3	NA	many	TRBJ2-1
CASSIGPNQPQHF	TGTGCCAGCAGCATCGGCCCCAATCAGCCCCAGCATTTT	TRBV11-2	NA	NA	TRBJ1-5
CASSQDRNYGYTF	TGCGCCAGCAGCCAAGATCGAAACTATGGCTACACCTTC	TRBV4-1	NA	NA	TRBJ1-2
CASSQDLASGPEELFF	TGCGCCAGCAGCCAAGATCTAGCGTCGGGTCCTGAAGAACTGTTTTTT	TRBV4-1	NA	many	TRBJ1-4
CASSLNNLHKTSPNLEQYF	TGTGCCAGCAGCCTAAATAATCTACACAAGACTAGCCCGAATCTCGAGCAGTACTTC	TRBV3-1	TRBD2	NA	TRBJ2-7
CASSLVGTNTEAFF	TGTGCCAGCAGCTTGGTGGGGACTAACACTGAAGCTTTCTTT	TRBV5-6	NA	few	TRBJ1-1
CASREESHEQYF	TGTGCCTCCCGTGAGGAGTCCCACGAGCAGTACTTC	TRBV2	NA	NA	TRBJ2-7